The entry below describes one TCR beta chain. Its antigen is unidentified. In germline, CDR1 is SGHAT, CDR2 FQNNGV. Trimming left V 1 base short and J 3 bases short, with 10 bases between. This CDR3 is 15 amino acids long. The authors built TCR beta libraries using iRepertoire HTBI primers and Arm-PCR of CDR3 regions. TCRdb passed the multiplex PCR reads through MiXCR, listing each CDR3 protein once. The sample consists of a few hundred thousand distinct CDR3 sequences, approximately 13% of them appearing once. This entry comes from a study of regulatory T cells in long-lasting Graves disease. Study-level points and caveats: The persistent group shared 2,741 public clonotypes, more than the approximately 890 shared by new patients.

This sample's time point: newly diagnosed GD, antithyroid drugs for less than 3 months. Following extraction of RNA from PBMCs, that RNA was used to make the TCR library. These same records also appear under a second study, on T cells in Graves' hyperthyroidism and ophthalmopathy.

Source: peripheral blood mononuclear cells (PBMCs), taken at new diagnosis, from a patient treated with antithyroid drugs. The chain combines TRBV11-2 with TRBJ1-5, with D unresolved. This receptor was obtained from a man between 25 and 39 years old with Graves disease. This chain's CDR3 is CASSLGSVDNQPQHF. CDR3 nucleotides: TGTGCCAGCAGCTTAGGGTCTGTAGACAATCAGCCCCAGCATTTT.